This is a list of T cell receptor beta chains from one sample in a study of STAT3 mutations in large granular lymphocyte leukemia. Sequencing was performed with immunoSEQ multiplex PCR; in TCRdb, only in-frame clones are kept and a portion is missing. The profile shows just over 5,000 clones, just over 70% of them singletons. The sample comprised PBMCs. These receptors were collected from a human donor with T large granular lymphocyte leukemia. Some clones in this sample may be carry-over from other donors' samples. CDR3s include the opening cysteine and the closing phenylalanine or tryptophan. Some rows have no size entry. The others give once, few or many, or a class for an expanded clone.

v_call	j_call	clone_size	cdr3_aa
TRBV5-6	TRBJ2-3	NA	CASRLGADTQYF
TRBV4-2	TRBJ1-2	NA	CASSQVHDRGGGYTF
TRBV29-1	TRBJ2-3	NA	CSGGSTDTQYF
TRBV30	TRBJ2-7	NA	CAWSTGGEQYF
TRBV6-5	TRBJ2-7	NA	CASSPSGLAVYEQYF
TRBV4-1	TRBJ2-7	few	CASSHRVSSYEQYF
TRBV5-4	TRBJ1-1	NA	CASSLWEWRNTEAFF
TRBV10-3	TRBJ1-6	NA	CAISEEGGNSPLHF
TRBV27	TRBJ2-5	NA	CASSPGGPKTQYF
TRBV29-1	TRBJ2-1	NA	CSVEEGEQFF
TRBV10-3	TRBJ1-2	few	CAIAQDFNYGYTF
TRBV5-1	TRBJ2-3	NA	CASSAGTATDTQYF